This is a list of T cell receptor beta chains from one sample in a study of cytomegalovirus exposure and HLA in healthy donors. This table comes from immunoSEQ multiplex PCR, and its TCRdb copy is limited to in-frame clones, with some not included. The sample carries 200,000 to 300,000 clones, 70% to 90% recorded once. Sample: PBMCs. The receptors shown here come from a woman aged 35 to 49 in good health and CMV-seropositive. The CDR3 runs from the conserved cysteine through the conserved F or W. Each record gives: CDR3 length, D gene, clone size, V gene, J gene, CDR3 protein, CDR3 DNA. A D gene is named only where the DNA matches it firmly. Size is stated for part of the rows, as once, few or many counts, or as a class when the clone is expanded.

length: 17; D: TRBD2; size: NA; V: TRBV7-3; J: TRBJ2-1; CDR3: CASSNYGRESRGNEQFF; DNA: TGTGCCAGCAGCAATTATGGGCGGGAGAGTCGGGGTAATGAGCAGTTCTTC
length: 13; D: NA; size: NA; V: TRBV28; J: TRBJ1-2; CDR3: CASSPRRGYGYTF; DNA: TGTGCCAGCAGCCCTAGGCGGGGCTATGGCTACACCTTC
length: 15; D: NA; size: NA; V: TRBV9; J: TRBJ1-5; CDR3: CASSVDSGNNQPQHF; DNA: TGTGCCAGCAGCGTAGACAGCGGAAATAATCAGCCCCAGCATTTT
length: 16; D: NA; size: NA; V: TRBV5-1; J: TRBJ1-5; CDR3: CASSLEGSARGQPQHF; DNA: TGCGCCAGCAGCTTGGAAGGTTCGGCCAGAGGTCAGCCCCAGCATTTT
length: 14; D: NA; size: few; V: TRBV19; J: TRBJ2-7; CDR3: CASSIQGVGYEQYF; DNA: TGTGCCAGTAGTATACAGGGTGTAGGCTACGAGCAGTACTTC
length: 17; D: TRBD1; size: NA; V: TRBV19; J: TRBJ2-2; CDR3: CASTISGTGYYTGELFF; DNA: TGTGCCAGTACCATATCCGGGACAGGGTATTACACCGGGGAGCTGTTTTTT
length: 16; D: NA; size: NA; V: TRBV6-5; J: TRBJ1-3; CDR3: CASSYSAPGAGNTIYF; DNA: TGTGCCAGCAGTTACTCGGCTCCGGGGGCTGGAAACACCATATATTTT
length: 15; D: NA; size: once; V: TRBV5-6; J: TRBJ2-2; CDR3: CASSLAWEGAGELFF; DNA: TGTGCCAGCAGCTTGGCGTGGGAGGGGGCCGGGGAGCTGTTTTTT
length: 14; D: NA; size: NA; V: TRBV7-9; J: TRBJ2-2; CDR3: CASSLILNTGELFF; DNA: TGTGCCAGCAGCTTAATTCTTAACACCGGGGAGCTGTTTTTT
length: 14; D: NA; size: NA; V: TRBV7-2; J: TRBJ2-5; CDR3: CASSLMRGGETQYF; DNA: TGTGCCAGCAGCTTAATGAGAGGGGGAGAGACCCAGTACTTC
length: 17; D: TRBD2; size: once; V: TRBV27; J: TRBJ2-1; CDR3: CASSIREGLAGRDEQFF; DNA: TGTGCCAGCAGTATCCGCGAGGGACTAGCGGGAAGGGATGAGCAGTTCTTC
length: 16; D: TRBD1; size: few; V: TRBV7-8; J: TRBJ2-7; CDR3: CASSLPRTGGVYEQYF; DNA: TGTGCCAGCAGCTTACCAAGGACAGGGGGCGTGTACGAGCAGTACTTC
length: 12; D: NA; size: NA; V: TRBV11-3; J: TRBJ1-1; CDR3: CASSPRNTEAFF; DNA: TGTGCCAGCAGCCCCAGGAACACTGAAGCTTTCTTT
length: 17; D: NA; size: NA; V: TRBV6-1; J: TRBJ1-2; CDR3: CASSEHGFPEANYGYTF; DNA: TGTGCCAGCAGTGAACACGGTTTCCCCGAAGCTAACTATGGCTACACCTTC
length: 14; D: NA; size: NA; V: TRBV5-1; J: TRBJ2-5; CDR3: CASSPEFGQETQYF; DNA: TGCGCCAGCAGCCCGGAGTTTGGCCAAGAGACCCAGTACTTC
length: 14; D: NA; size: few; V: TRBV11-2; J: TRBJ1-1; CDR3: CASSQVPSTTEAFF; DNA: TGTGCCAGCAGCCAAGTCCCCTCTACTACTGAAGCTTTCTTT
length: 16; D: TRBD1; size: NA; V: TRBV7-3; J: TRBJ2-7; CDR3: CASSPDGSGGLYEQYF; DNA: TGTGCCAGCAGCCCTGACGGGTCAGGGGGTCTCTACGAGCAGTACTTC
length: 16; D: NA; size: few; V: TRBV7-2; J: TRBJ2-5; CDR3: CASSPRQSGFSETQYF; DNA: TGTGCCAGCAGCCCGCGACAATCAGGGTTTTCGGAGACCCAGTACTTC
length: 12; D: NA; size: few; V: TRBV30; J: TRBJ2-1; CDR3: CAWSVKRNEQFF; DNA: TGTGCCTGGAGTGTTAAGCGAAATGAGCAGTTCTTC
length: 12; D: NA; size: once; V: TRBV5-6; J: TRBJ2-3; CDR3: CASSRTGFSQYF; DNA: TGTGCCAGCAGCCGAACAGGATTTTCTCAGTATTTT
length: 16; D: NA; size: NA; V: TRBV6-5; J: TRBJ2-7; CDR3: CASSYGAGQKFYEQYF; DNA: TGTGCCAGCAGTTACGGTGCGGGACAGAAATTCTACGAGCAGTACTTC
length: 16; D: TRBD2; size: NA; V: TRBV27; J: TRBJ2-3; CDR3: CASSLSAGGPTDTQYF; DNA: TGTGCCAGCAGTTTGTCTGCGGGAGGGCCGACAGATACGCAGTATTTT
length: 15; D: TRBD1; size: NA; V: TRBV27; J: TRBJ2-7; CDR3: CASRQKTGEPYEQYF; DNA: TGTGCCAGCAGGCAGAAGACAGGGGAACCGTACGAGCAGTACTTC
length: 15; D: TRBD1; size: NA; V: TRBV10-3; J: TRBJ2-1; CDR3: CALGRDRGLGNEQFF; DNA: TGTGCCCTCGGTCGGGACAGGGGGCTTGGCAATGAGCAGTTCTTC